The 13 T cell receptor beta chains in this list originate from one sample, sequenced in a study of a mutant IDH1 vaccine in newly diagnosed glioma. Only in-frame clones appear in the TCRdb table, and some are missing; sequencing was by immunoSEQ multiplex PCR. The sample holds tens of thousands of clones, 80% to 90% seen once. Indicated time point: week 5, during vaccination. Every single dose of the vaccine, 300 ug of mutant IDH1 20-mer peptide, came with topical imiquimod. These receptors have no identified antigens. The sequences come from PBMCs, collected from a glioma patient whose treatment included an IDH1 peptide vaccine. These TCRs come from a woman aged 50 to 65 with glioma.

Here the CDR3 DNA reads TGTGCCAGCAGCGCGGAGGGAAGCAATCAGCCCCAGCATTTT. Encoded protein: CASSAEGSNQPQHF. The gene calls are TRBV9 and TRBJ1-5; D is uncertain. V dropped 3 bases and J dropped 1 base, with 8 bases sitting between them. Germline V lookup: CDR1 SGDLS, CDR2 YYNGEE. This CDR3 has 14 amino acids.

V is TRBV5-1 and J is TRBJ1-3; possible D gene TRBD1, 5 bases. V was shortened by 3 bases and J by 0 bases, with 13 bases between the two germline ends. The CDR3 has 16 amino acids. Germline loops: CDR1 SGHRS, CDR2 YFSETQ. CDR3: CASSSQGPISGNTIYF. CDR3 coding DNA: TGCGCCAGCAGCTCGCAGGGACCGATCTCTGGAAACACCATATATTTT. Together with reference TRBV5-1 and TRBJ1-3, the CDR3 gives the full variable domain: KAGVTQTPRYLIKTRGQQVTLSCSPISGHRSVSWYQQTPGQGLQFLFEYFSETQRNKGNFPGRFSGRQFSNSRSEMNVSTLELGDSALYLCASSSQGPISGNTIYFGEGSWLTVV.

This chain links TRBV21-1 with TRBJ2-2; the DNA was not used to check the table's D call, TRBD2. TRBV21-1 is listed as a pseudogene. CDR3 length: 18 amino acids. The CDR3 sequence: CASSKIRRAGGPAGELFF. In DNA, the CDR3 is TGTGCCAGCAGCAAAATTCGAAGAGCGGGGGGGCCGGCCGGGGAGCTGTTTTTT.

This clone was observed a few times. V and J are TRBV10-3 and TRBJ1-5; perhaps TRBD1 as D (6 bases). Germline V gene data show CDR1 as ENHRY and CDR2 as SYGVKD. The length of the CDR3 is 14 residues. V gave up 2 bases and J gave up 4 bases, with 9 bases separating them. The CDR3 loop reads CAISEAQGNQPQHF. In DNA, the CDR3 is TGTGCCATCAGTGAGGCCCAGGGGAATCAGCCCCAGCATTTT.

This chain uses TRBV6-1 with TRBJ1-5; D unclear. Germline CDR1 is MNHNS and CDR2 is SASEGT. This CDR3 spans 14 amino acids. The V end was cut by 7 bases, the J end by 6 bases, with 16 bases between. CDR3 sequence reads: CASNSGILGQPQHF. The DNA of the CDR3 is TGTGCCAGCAATAGTGGGATCCTGGGTCAGCCCCAGCATTTT.

This chain uses TRBV30 with TRBJ1-5; the D gene is possibly TRBD1 (6 bases). Trimming shortened V by 1 base and J by 5 bases, and 9 bases separated the two germline ends. Germline V gene data show CDR1 as GTSNPN and CDR2 as SVGIG (reference sequence). The CDR3 is 13 residues long. The CDR3 protein is CAWSASGDQPQHF. In DNA, the CDR3 is TGTGCCTGGAGTGCCTCAGGGGATCAGCCCCAGCATTTT.

This clone was detected a few times. The chain carries TRBV19 and TRBJ1-1; 8 nucleotides align to TRBD1. CDR3 size: 14 residues. The V gene's germline CDR1 is LNHDA and CDR2 SQIVND (reference sequence). J lost 5 bases, V lost 2 bases, and 4 bases had no gene match. The CDR3 sequence is CASSISGGSTEAFF. The CDR3 DNA follows: TGTGCCAGTAGTATATCAGGGGGCAGTACTGAAGCTTTCTTT.

V and J are TRBV14 and TRBJ1-1; 9 positions agree with TRBD1. This CDR3 contains 14 residues. Germline V gene data show CDR1 as SGHDN and CDR2 as FVKESK. The trim removed 4 bases at V and 9 bases at J, leaving 9 bases unmatched. Written as DNA, the CDR3 is TGTGCCAGCAGCCCGGGACAGGGCCGGTACCAAGCTTTCTTT. Its protein is CASSPGQGRYQAFF.

V usage is TRBV28 and J usage is TRBJ1-1, with D maybe TRBD1 (6 bases). Trimming stripped 5 bases from V and 3 bases from J, with 10 bases between. Germline V lookup: CDR1 MDHEN, CDR2 SYDVKM. This CDR3 has 13 amino acids. CDR3 in amino acids: CASSQGGDTEAFF. CDR3 DNA sequence: TGTGCCAGCAGTCAAGGGGGGGACACTGAAGCTTTCTTT.

The rearrangement joins TRBV19 to TRBJ2-5; possibly TRBD2 for D (5 bases). V lost 3 bases and J 7 bases, leaving 9 bases between the germline ends. Germline-derived CDR1 and CDR2 are LNHDA and SQIVND (reference sequence). This CDR3 has 12 amino acids. CDR3 bases: TGTGCCAGTAGTATTGGACGGGGGACCCAGTACTTC. Translation gives CASSIGRGTQYF.

The genes are TRBV7-3 and TRBJ2-1; 8 nucleotides agree with TRBD2. The germline V gene has CDR1 SGHTA and CDR2 FQGTGA. V dropped 0 bases and J dropped 0; count of bases not matched to a gene: 7. The CDR3 sequence is 18 residues long. The CDR3 DNA reads as TGTGCCAGCAGCTTAACCCGATCCGGGGGGGGCTCCTACAATGAGCAGTTCTTC. Translating it yields CASSLTRSGGGSYNEQFF.

This chain connects TRBV30 to TRBJ1-1; 7 bases align to TRBD1. The CDR3 is 13 amino acids. The V segment lost 5 bases and the J segment 0 bases; nucleotides outside the gene matches: 3. Germline V gives CDR1 GTSNPN, CDR2 SVGIG (reference sequence). The CDR3 region is CAWGGTVNTEAFF. The CDR3 DNA reads as TGTGCCTGGGGCGGGACAGTGAACACTGAAGCTTTCTTT. The full variable domain, rest sourced from reference TRBV30 and TRBJ1-1, is SQTIHQWPATLVQPVGSPLSLECTVEGTSNPNLYWYRQAAGRGLQLLFYSVGIGQISSEVPQNLSASRPQDRQFILSSKKLLLSDSGFYLCAWGGTVNTEAFFGQGTRLTVV.

The chain links TRBV5-1 to TRBJ1-1, with TRBD1 identical over 7 bases. CDR1 SGHRS and CDR2 YFSETQ come from the germline V gene. The length of the CDR3 is 15 residues. Unmatched junction bases numbered 9, after V lost 3 bases and J lost 4 bases. In DNA form, the CDR3 reads TGCGCCAGCAGCTCCAACAGGGGCTTAGGCACTGAAGCTTTCTTT. Translation gives CASSSNRGLGTEAFF.